These 24 T cell receptor beta chains came from one sample sequenced in a study of blood T cell repertoires in COVID-19. Clones were sequenced by immunoSEQ multiplex PCR, and TCRdb holds only the in-frame ones, with some missing. The table lists approximately 350,000 clones, around 89% of them singletons, with about 2.9% in the top ten. The sample taken for sequencing was peripheral blood. The receptors come from a woman under 40 with COVID-19, enrolled during active disease.

The chain carries TRBV2 and TRBJ2-7, with D perhaps TRBD2 (6 bases). CDR3 size: 14 residues. Looked up from germline, CDR1 is SNHLY and CDR2 is FYNNEI. V dropped 5 bases and J dropped 4 bases, with 15 bases sitting between them. The CDR3 nucleotides read TGTGCCAGCAGTATGGCGGGGAAGGCGTACGAGCAGTACTTC. Its translation: CASSMAGKAYEQYF.

This chain uses TRBV5-5 with TRBJ2-7, with 14 bases matching TRBD2. Germline values: CDR1 SGHKS, CDR2 YYEKEE (reference sequence). The CDR3 sequence is 16 residues long. The ends lost 0 bases at V and 2 bases at J; junction bases unmatched: 1. The CDR3 DNA reads TGTGCCAGCAGCTTGGGACTAGCGGGAGGGACCTACGAGCAGTACGTC. Its translation is CASSLGLAGGTYEQYV.

This clone was detected only once. J is TRBJ1-2 and V is TRBV3-1 (or the pseudogene TRBV3-2); TRBD1 matches 9 bases. Germline CDR1 LGHDT, CDR2 YNNKEL (reference sequence). The CDR3 runs to 17 residues. V lost 4 bases and J lost 3; bases outside the gene matches: 12. In DNA, the CDR3 is TGTGCCAGCAGCCCGTACGGACAGGGGCGGGTGGACTATGGCTACACCTTC. Translation: CASSPYGQGRVDYGYTF.

The rearrangement links TRBV7-9 to TRBJ1-3; 8 nucleotides agree with TRBD1. The CDR3 has 17 amino acids. Germline V CDR1 and CDR2: SEHNR, FQNEAQ (reference sequence). Trimming took 5 bases from V and 7 from J; bases not matched to a gene: 16. CDR3 amino acids: CASSQDPPQGDWNTIYF. The CDR3 DNA follows: TGTGCCAGCAGCCAAGATCCCCCACAGGGGGATTGGAACACCATATATTTT.

The chain carries TRBV21-1 and TRBJ1-2; the table's D call, TRBD1, has no DNA check behind it. TRBV21-1 is shown as a pseudogene. This CDR3 has 12 amino acids. The CDR3 loop is CASQGVDYGYTF. In nucleotides, the CDR3 is TGTGCCAGCCAGGGGGTCGACTATGGCTACACCTTC.

The chain combines TRBV5-1 with TRBJ1-2; 11 positions match TRBD1. V was clipped by 1 base and J by 6 bases; unmatched bases: 2. Germline-derived CDR1 and CDR2 are SGHRS and YFSETQ. There are 14 residues in the CDR3. CDR3 DNA sequence: TGCGCCAGCAGCTTGAGGACAGGGGGCGATGGCTACACCTTC. It codes for CASSLRTGGDGYTF. The entire variable domain, with the rest obtained from reference TRBV5-1 and TRBJ1-2, is as follows: KAGVTQTPRYLIKTRGQQVTLSCSPISGHRSVSWYQQTPGQGLQFLFEYFSETQRNKGNFPGRFSGRQFSNSRSEMNVSTLELGDSALYLCASSLRTGGDGYTFGSGTRLTVV.

The chain carries TRBV7-9 and TRBJ1-1; 7 bases line up with TRBD1. Trimming removed 4 bases from V and 3 bases from J; junction bases left unmatched: 2. Per germline, CDR1 SEHNR and CDR2 FQNEAQ (reference sequence). The CDR3 runs to 13 residues. CDR3 region: CASSYGTDTEAFF. The DNA for the CDR3 is TGTGCCAGCAGCTACGGGACAGACACTGAAGCTTTCTTT.

This clone was observed once. J is TRBJ1-4 and V is TRBV7-2, with TRBD1 matching 7 bases. The CDR3 is 14 residues long. V lost 6 bases, J lost 2 bases, and 3 bases stayed unmatched. Germline V gives CDR1 SGHTA, CDR2 FQGNSA. This CDR3 is CASRRTGTNEKLFF. CDR3 DNA: TGTGCCAGCAGAAGGACAGGCACTAATGAAAAACTGTTTTTT.

This clone was recorded once. CDR3 DNA: TGTGCCAGCAGCAAAAAGTTCACGACTAGCGGAGAGCACAAGACCCAGTACTTC. It encodes CASSKKFTTSGEHKTQYF. V and J are TRBV7-2 and TRBJ2-5; 9 bases fit TRBD2. The trim removed 5 bases at V and 6 bases at J, leaving 19 bases unmatched. The CDR3 contains 18 residues. CDR1 and CDR2 from the germline V gene are SGHTA and FQGNSA.

The chain employs TRBV5-4 and TRBJ1-4; 7 nucleotides match TRBD1. CDR3 length equals 15 residues. The V segment lost 2 bases and the J segment 8 bases; nucleotides outside the gene matches: 9. Per germline, CDR1 SGHNT and CDR2 YYREEE (reference sequence). The CDR3: CASSFQGVGGEKLFF. The CDR3 DNA is TGTGCCAGCAGCTTCCAGGGGGTTGGGGGCGAAAAACTGTTTTTT.

V is TRBV19 and J is TRBJ2-3; D might be TRBD1 (5 bases). The ends were cut back, 2 bases at V and 5 bases at J, with 5 bases in the middle. This CDR3 has 12 amino acids. Germline assignment: CDR1 LNHDA and CDR2 SQIVND (reference sequence). The CDR3 region has the DNA TGTGCCAGTAGTATAACAGGAGATACGCAGTATTTT. It is translated as CASSITGDTQYF.

The V and J genes are TRBV19 and TRBJ2-7; a possible D gene is TRBD2 (6 bases). Per germline, CDR1 LNHDA and CDR2 SQIVND (reference sequence). Trimming took off 8 bases at V and 1 base at J, with 15 bases between the two ends. The CDR3 runs to 14 residues. The CDR3 loop is CASGAGSPSYEQYF. The CDR3 DNA sequence: TGTGCCAGTGGTGCGGGGTCCCCTTCCTACGAGCAGTACTTC.

The chain recombines TRBV29-1 with TRBJ2-5; 11 bases align to TRBD1. Losses at the gene ends were 5 bases for V and 5 bases for J; bases not matched to a gene: 7. Germline assignment: CDR1 SQVTM and CDR2 ANQGSEA. This CDR3 has 14 residues. For the CDR3, the DNA is TGCAGCGTTAGCGCCGGGACAGGGGGGGAGACCCAGTACTTC. Amino acids: CSVSAGTGGETQYF.

This clone has a single count. V and J are TRBV27 and TRBJ2-2, with TRBD2 matching over 10 bases. This CDR3 is 14 amino acids long. CDR1 is MNHEY, CDR2 SMNVEV, per germline (reference sequence). With V trimmed by 9 bases and J by 4 bases, 5 bases remained unmatched. The CDR3 coding sequence is TGTGCCAGTCCGGGACTAGCGAGCACCGGGGAGCTGTTTTTT. Amino acid sequence: CASPGLASTGELFF.

The chain joins TRBV24-1 to TRBJ1-1; TRBD1 agrees at 8 bases. In germline, CDR1 is KGHDR, CDR2 SFDVKD. Trimming removed 6 bases from V and 7 bases from J; junction bases left unmatched: 18. CDR3 length: 17 amino acids. The CDR3 reads CATSTKSGTGTKGEAFF. The DNA of the CDR3 is TGTGCCACCAGTACCAAGTCCGGGACAGGTACGAAGGGTGAAGCTTTCTTT.

This chain connects TRBV6-2 or TRBV6-3 to TRBJ2-7, with D possibly TRBD2 on 6 matching bases. This CDR3 comprises 13 residues. Germline V gene data show CDR1 as MNHEY and CDR2 as SVGEGT. V lost 5 bases and J lost 2, with 10 bases in between. CDR3 DNA: TGTGCCAGCAGTGTGGGAGGCACCTACGAGCAGTACTTC. It specifies CASSVGGTYEQYF.

The V gene is TRBV20-1, the J gene TRBJ1-5, with D maybe TRBD1 (5 bases). The CDR3 spans 17 residues. Germline CDR1 is DFQATT and CDR2 is SNEGSKA (reference sequence). Trimming removed 3 bases at V and 4 bases at J, with 22 bases between. CDR3 in amino acids: CSASLSRGLERNQPQHF. The CDR3 DNA is TGCAGTGCTAGTCTTTCGCGGGGGTTAGAGCGGAATCAGCCCCAGCATTTT.

The chain recombines TRBV3-1 (or the pseudogene TRBV3-2) with TRBJ2-1; D remains ambiguous. The germline V gene encodes CDR1 LGHDT and CDR2 YNNKEL (reference sequence). The CDR3 runs 12 residues. V shed 5 bases and J shed 10 bases, with 12 bases lying between them. CDR3 coding DNA: TGTGCCAGCAGCGACTTCCCTCAGGAGCAGTTCTTC. The encoded protein is CASSDFPQEQFF.

This clone was picked up one time. The chain employs TRBV7-8 and TRBJ2-6, with 10 nucleotides matching TRBD2. Germline-derived CDR1 and CDR2 are SGHVS and FQNEAQ. The CDR3 covers 18 residues. V was clipped by 4 bases and J by 0 bases; unmatched bases: 6. The DNA of the CDR3 is TGTGCCAGCAGCTACCTAGCGGGGGATAGCTCTGGGGCCAACGTCCTGACTTTC. Translating it yields CASSYLAGDSSGANVLTF.

This chain connects TRBV5-6 to TRBJ2-7; TRBD2 matches at 7 bases. V lost 5 bases and J lost 2; bases outside the gene matches: 13. This CDR3 is 16 amino acids long. CDR1 is SGHDT and CDR2 is YYEEEE in the germline V gene. Written as DNA, the CDR3 is TGTGCCAGCAGTTCCAGGGCGGGGGTCGGAGCCTACGAGCAGTACTTC. Amino acid sequence: CASSSRAGVGAYEQYF.

This rearrangement joins TRBV5-1 to TRBJ1-3; D gene uncertain. Trimming took 0 bases from V and 4 from J, leaving 11 bases between them. The CDR3 is 15 residues long. Germline CDR1 reads SGHRS; CDR2 reads YFSETQ. The CDR3 region is CASSLVWARGNTIYF. DNA for the CDR3: TGCGCCAGCAGCTTGGTTTGGGCCAGAGGAAACACCATATATTTT.

This clone was counted a single time. The gene calls are TRBV7-9 and TRBJ1-2; weak D call: TRBD1 (6 bases). The CDR3 length is 15 residues. Per the germline V gene, CDR1 is SEHNR and CDR2 is FQNEAQ (reference sequence). Trimming removed 5 bases from V and 0 bases from J, with 13 bases in between. CDR3 loop: CASSLDRFSNYGYTF. The CDR3 DNA is TGTGCCAGCAGCCTTGACAGGTTTTCTAACTATGGCTACACCTTC.

The V and J genes are TRBV11-1 and TRBJ2-5; a possible D gene is TRBD2 (7 bases). Germline V gene data show CDR1 as SGHAT and CDR2 as FQDESV (reference sequence). Trimming stripped 1 base from V and 5 bases from J, with 14 bases between. The CDR3 is made up of 15 amino acids. The CDR3 coding sequence is TGTGCCAGCAGCTTAGACGGGGGGCCAACGGAGACCCAGTACTTC. Translated: CASSLDGGPTETQYF.

The chain couples TRBV6-1 to TRBJ2-1; 7 bases match TRBD1. From germline, CDR1 is MNHNS and CDR2 SASEGT. The CDR3 has 16 residues. V trimming: 4 bases; J trimming: 4 bases; junction bases outside the gene matches: 10. The CDR3 DNA follows: TGTGCCAGCAGTGCCCTAACAGGGGACCCGTACAATGAGCAGTTCTTC. This encodes CASSALTGDPYNEQFF.